The rows below give T cell receptor beta chains drawn from one sample of a study of shared clonotypes between healthy human individuals. Some clones are missing from TCRdb's copy, which holds only in-frame ones; the method was immunoSEQ multiplex PCR. The sample yields more than 500,000 clones, roughly 95% seen once. The source material was naive CD8+ T cells sorted from blood. These receptors were collected from a woman aged 25 to 45 in good health. Both conserved end residues are part of each CDR3. Each record gives: D gene, clone size, J gene, CDR3 length, V gene, CDR3 DNA, CDR3 protein. The D gene is left open where the match is weak. Not every row has a clone size; where given, it reads once, few, many or a size class.

. . TRBJ1-2 14 TRBV10-3 TGTGCCACCCGAGCCGGGGAGGTCAACTATGGCTACACCTTC CATRAGEVNYGYTF
TRBD2 . TRBJ2-7 15 TRBV30 TGTGCCTGGAGTGCGGGACTAGCGGGGGCCTACGAGCAGTACTTC CAWSAGLAGAYEQYF
. . TRBJ2-5 14 TRBV6-5 TGTGCCAGCAGGGTTGATACGGGCCAAGAGACCCAGTACTTC CASRVDTGQETQYF
. . TRBJ2-1 13 TRBV2 TGTGCCAGCAGTGACAGCGTTAACAATGAGCAGTTCTTC CASSDSVNNEQFF
TRBD2 once TRBJ2-4 16 TRBV7-9 TGTGCCAGCAGCTCAACCGGGACTAGCGGGAAGGACATTCAGTACTTC CASSSTGTSGKDIQYF
. . TRBJ2-7 14 TRBV27 TGTGCCAGCAGTTTTGCAGGGGACCTTTACGAGCAGTACTTC CASSFAGDLYEQYF
TRBD2 . TRBJ2-7 13 TRBV28 TGTGCCAGCAGCGGGGCGGGAGTGTACGAGCAGTACTTC CASSGAGVYEQYF
. . TRBJ2-1 18 TRBV2 TGTGCCAGCAGTGATAAAGCGTTTGGCGGGGCCTCCTACAATGAGCAGTTCTTC CASSDKAFGGASYNEQFF
TRBD1 once TRBJ1-1 15 TRBV15 TGTGCCACCAGCAGAGTGACAGGGTTGAACACTGAAGCTTTCTTT CATSRVTGLNTEAFF
. . TRBJ1-1 12 TRBV7-8 TGTGCCAGCAAACAGCCGAACACTGAAGCTTTCTTT CASKQPNTEAFF
TRBD1 once TRBJ2-7 15 TRBV6-1 TGTGCCAGCAGTGTTGGACAGGGGAGGTCCTACGAGCAGTACTTC CASSVGQGRSYEQYF
. once TRBJ2-7 16 TRBV28 TGTGCCAGCAGTTTGGTGGAGGGGGGTATAAGTAACGAGCAGTACTTC CASSLVEGGISNEQYF
. . TRBJ1-5 15 TRBV28 TGTGCCAGCAGTTTTCACCCGGGTGGCAATCAGCCCCAGCATTTT CASSFHPGGNQPQHF
TRBD2 . TRBJ2-1 12 TRBV6-1 TGTGCCAGCTCCCCGACTGGACTAGCGGAATTCTTC CASSPTGLAEFF
. . TRBJ2-7 15 TRBV28 TGTGCCAGCAGTTTTGTCCGGGGTACGGGTGACGAGCAGTACTTC CASSFVRGTGDEQYF
. . TRBJ1-1 15 TRBV27 TGTGCCAGCAGTTTAAGCGGGACTGGGAACACTGAAGCTTTCTTT CASSLSGTGNTEAFF
. . TRBJ1-3 13 TRBV2 TGTGCCAGCAGTGAGTTCGGGGGGAACACCATATATTTT CASSEFGGNTIYF
. . TRBJ1-1 11 TRBV27 TGTGCCAGCAGTTCCGCCCGTGAAGCTTTCTTT CASSSAREAFF
. . TRBJ1-1 13 TRBV28 TGTGCCAGCAGTTTTAAATTGAACACTGAAGCTTTCTTT CASSFKLNTEAFF